The next 15 T cell receptor beta chains were all read from a single sample in a study of blood T cell repertoires in COVID-19. Using immunoSEQ multiplex PCR, the repertoire was profiled, and TCRdb retains in-frame clones only, with some absent. The table has 210,000 or so clones, approximately 80% seen once. The sequencing sample was made of peripheral blood. The receptor source for this set is an elderly woman with COVID-19, enrolled during active disease.

This chain links TRBV29-1 with TRBJ2-6; no clear D. The CDR3 is 13 residues long. CDR1 SQVTM and CDR2 ANQGSEA come from the germline V gene. V was cut by 3 bases and J by 0 bases, with 3 bases left in between. CDR3 protein: CSVDRSGANVLTF. CDR3 DNA: TGCAGCGTTGACCGCTCTGGGGCCAACGTCCTGACTTTC.

This clone has just a few counts. The CDR3 spells CATSDLATTSGRAGQYF. For the CDR3, the DNA is TGTGCCACCAGTGACCTCGCCACTACTAGCGGGAGGGCCGGCCAGTACTTC. The chain has TRBV24-1 and TRBJ2-5, with TRBD2 identical over 13 bases. Trimming at V came to 4 bases and at J to 10 bases, leaving 14 bases not matched to a gene. Germline-derived CDR1 and CDR2 are KGHDR and SFDVKD. This CDR3 has 17 amino acids.

V gene TRBV28 combines with J gene TRBJ2-7; 8 bases fit TRBD1. The CDR3 runs 15 residues. Trimming removed 5 bases from V and 6 bases from J; junction bases left unmatched: 12. Germline CDR1 is MDHEN and CDR2 is SYDVKM. The CDR3 here is CASSGPRGRVVEQYF. The CDR3 DNA reads as TGTGCCAGCAGTGGCCCCAGGGGGCGAGTGGTCGAGCAGTACTTC.

The chain joins TRBV7-3 to TRBJ2-2, with 9 bases matching TRBD2. CDR3 length: 16 amino acids. V lost 5 bases to trimming and J lost 1 base; unmatched junction nucleotides: 5. Germline V gives CDR1 SGHTA, CDR2 FQGTGA. The CDR3 nucleotides are TGTGCCAGCAGCCCGTGGACTAGCGAGAACACCGGGGAGCTGTTTTTT. Its protein product is CASSPWTSENTGELFF. The full variable domain, completed using reference TRBV7-3 and TRBJ2-2, is GAGVSQTPSNKVTEKGKYVELRCDPISGHTALYWYRQSLGQGPEFLIYFQGTGAADDSGLPNDRFFAVRPEGSVSTLKIQRTERGDSAVYLCASSPWTSENTGELFFGEGSRLTVL.

This rearrangement joins TRBV2 to TRBJ1-6; 8 bases fit TRBD1. Germline CDR1 and CDR2: SNHLY and FYNNEI. V gave up 4 bases and J gave up 11 bases; unmatched junction bases: 10. This CDR3 comprises 15 residues. The DNA of the CDR3 is TGTGCCAGCAGTGGATCATCAGGGGGCTCAGCACCCCTCCACTTT. This sequence encodes CASSGSSGGSAPLHF.

On this clone itself: This sample includes further DNA sequences coding for the same CDR3. This chain uses TRBV28 with TRBJ2-7, with 9 bases aligning to TRBD2. This CDR3 is 14 amino acids long. V was clipped by 5 bases and J by 4 bases; unmatched bases: 6. The germline V gene has CDR1 MDHEN and CDR2 SYDVKM. The CDR3 protein is CASSPPGLAYEQYF. CDR3 DNA sequence: TGTGCCAGCAGTCCTCCGGGACTAGCATACGAGCAGTACTTC. The whole variable domain, filled in from reference TRBV28 and TRBJ2-7, reads DVKVTQSSRYLVKRTGEKVFLECVQDMDHENMFWYRQDPGLGLRLIYFSYDVKMKEKGDIPEGYSVSREKKERFSLILESASTNQTSMYLCASSPPGLAYEQYFGPGTRLTVT.

This chain uses TRBV5-1 with TRBJ2-3; D might be TRBD2 (6 bases). Germline assignment: CDR1 SGHRS and CDR2 YFSETQ. The CDR3 runs 16 residues. The ends were cut back, 7 bases at V and 0 bases at J, with 18 bases in the middle. The CDR3 spells CASSPDIAASTDTQYF. The CDR3, as DNA: TGCGCCAGCTCCCCCGATATAGCGGCTAGCACAGATACGCAGTATTTT.

The chain couples TRBV5-1 to TRBJ1-5; possibly TRBD1 for D (5 bases). V was shortened by 7 bases and J by 3 bases, with 11 bases between the two germline ends. This CDR3 is built from 13 residues. Germline loops: CDR1 SGHRS, CDR2 YFSETQ. The CDR3 coding sequence is TGCGCCAGCCGAACGGGGGACAATCAGCCCCAGCATTTT. Residues: CASRTGDNQPQHF.

The J gene is TRBJ1-2, the V gene TRBV27, with 10 bases aligning to TRBD1. The germline CDR1 and CDR2 sequences are MNHEY and SMNVEV (reference sequence). The trim removed 10 bases at V and 7 bases at J, leaving 9 bases unmatched. The CDR3 runs to 13 residues. CDR3 sequence (DNA): TGTGCCAACCTCCGGGACAGGGGTCGTGGCTACACCTTC. This translates into CANLRDRGRGYTF.

The V gene is TRBV5-6, the J gene TRBJ1-1, with D maybe TRBD1 (6 bases). The CDR3 consists of 13 residues. V dropped 5 bases and J dropped 4 bases, with 12 bases sitting between them. The germline V gene has CDR1 SGHDT and CDR2 YYEEEE. CDR3 in amino acids: CASRKQGSTEAFF. CDR3 DNA sequence: TGTGCCAGCAGAAAACAGGGATCCACTGAAGCTTTCTTT.

The gene calls are TRBV10-3 and TRBJ1-1; D is ambiguous. The CDR3 covers 15 residues. CDR1 and CDR2 (germline): ENHRY, SYGVKD. The V and J ends lost 8 bases and 1 base respectively, with 17 bases between them. CDR3 protein: CAIAGTSHKNTEAFF. The CDR3 region has the DNA TGTGCCATCGCAGGCACCTCCCATAAGAACACTGAAGCTTTCTTT.

This chain links TRBV11-2 with TRBJ2-3, with D perhaps TRBD2 (5 bases). The germline CDR1 and CDR2 sequences are SGHAT and FQNNGV. The CDR3 is made up of 14 amino acids. Trimming shortened V by 5 bases and J by 2 bases, and 11 bases separated the two germline ends. CDR3 loop: CASSPSRVTDTQYF. DNA for the CDR3: TGTGCCAGCAGCCCTAGCCGGGTCACAGATACGCAGTATTTT.

The chain employs TRBV27 and TRBJ2-1; 7 bases match TRBD2. From germline, CDR1 is MNHEY and CDR2 SMNVEV (reference sequence). V was clipped by 5 bases and J by 9 bases; unmatched bases: 13. The CDR3 runs 15 residues. The DNA for the CDR3 is TGTGCCAGCAGTCCCAAGACTAGTGGCGGGGGTGAGCAGTTCTTC. This translates into CASSPKTSGGGEQFF.

The chain has TRBV5-4 and TRBJ2-3; 9 bases line up with TRBD2. The CDR3 contains 16 residues. The ends lost 6 bases at V and 3 bases at J; junction bases unmatched: 11. Germline V gene lookup returns CDR1 SGHNT and CDR2 YYREEE (reference sequence). The CDR3 here is CASTDPASGVTDTQYF. The CDR3 DNA reads TGTGCCAGCACCGACCCGGCTAGCGGGGTAACAGATACGCAGTATTTT.

The chain combines TRBV6-6 with TRBJ1-4; D ambiguous. Germline CDR1 reads MNHNY; CDR2 reads SVGAGI (reference sequence). Deletions cut 8 bases from V and 7 bases from J, with 23 bases between. This CDR3 comprises 16 residues. The CDR3, as DNA: TGTGCCAGCGCTCCCCAGGCGGGAAAGGGAGCTGAAAAACTGTTTTTT. Translated, it gives CASAPQAGKGAEKLFF.